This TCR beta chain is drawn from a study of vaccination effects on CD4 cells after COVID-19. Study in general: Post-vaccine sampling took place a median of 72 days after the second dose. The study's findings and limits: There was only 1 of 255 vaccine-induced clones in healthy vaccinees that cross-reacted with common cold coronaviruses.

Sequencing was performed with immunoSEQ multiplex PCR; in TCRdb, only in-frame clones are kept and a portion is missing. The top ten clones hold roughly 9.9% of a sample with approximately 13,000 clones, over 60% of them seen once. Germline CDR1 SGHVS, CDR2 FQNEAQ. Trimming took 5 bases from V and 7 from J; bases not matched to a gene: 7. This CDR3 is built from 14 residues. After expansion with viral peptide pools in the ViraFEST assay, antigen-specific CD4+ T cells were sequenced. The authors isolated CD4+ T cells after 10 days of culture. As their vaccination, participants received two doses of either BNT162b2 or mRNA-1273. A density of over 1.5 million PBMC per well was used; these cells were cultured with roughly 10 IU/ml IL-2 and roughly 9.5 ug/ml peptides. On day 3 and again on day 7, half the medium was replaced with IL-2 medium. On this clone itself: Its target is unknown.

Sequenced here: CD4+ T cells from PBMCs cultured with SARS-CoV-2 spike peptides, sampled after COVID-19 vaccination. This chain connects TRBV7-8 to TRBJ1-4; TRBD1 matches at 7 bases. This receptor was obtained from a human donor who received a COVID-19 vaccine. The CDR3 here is CASSMTGRSEKLFF. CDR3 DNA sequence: TGTGCCAGCAGCATGACAGGGAGGAGTGAAAAACTGTTTTTT. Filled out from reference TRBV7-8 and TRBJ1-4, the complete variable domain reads GAGVSQSPRYKVAKRGQDVALRCDPISGHVSLFWYQQALGQGPEFLTYFQNEAQLDKSGLPSDRFFAERPEGSVSTLKIQRTQQEDSAVYLCASSMTGRSEKLFFGSGTQLSVL.